This is a list of T cell receptor beta chains from one sample in a study of cytomegalovirus exposure and HLA in healthy donors. Only in-frame clones appear in the TCRdb table, and some are missing; sequencing was by immunoSEQ multiplex PCR. Among roughly 200,000 clones, 76% were seen once, and the ten largest hold 0.63%. Sequenced material: PBMCs. These receptors were taken from a man aged 18 to 29 in good health and CMV-seronegative. CDR3s leave out the opening cysteine and the closing phenylalanine or tryptophan. The D gene is left open where the match is weak. Expanded clones get a size class; other rows say once, few or many, or leave the size out.

J,size,D,V,CDR3
TRBJ1-2,-,-,TRBV5-1,ASSLVEGANYGYT
TRBJ2-1,-,-,TRBV2,ASSPTRNNEQF
TRBJ2-1,-,-,TRBV11-3,ASSPDLQGWGNEQF
TRBJ1-1,-,-,TRBV19,ASSIQGGTEAF
TRBJ1-2,-,TRBD1,TRBV28,ASRTLDRASYGYT
TRBJ1-6,-,-,TRBV19,ASSTIGGHLY
TRBJ2-1,-,-,TRBV9,ASTDTQGLDNEQF
TRBJ1-5,-,TRBD1,TRBV18,ASSLGQAVQPQH
TRBJ2-2,-,-,TRBV27,ASSLGDTTGELF
TRBJ1-3,-,-,TRBV6-1,ASSERSGPGNTIY
TRBJ1-4,-,TRBD1,TRBV28,ASRVYTGVNEKLF
TRBJ1-4,-,TRBD1,TRBV28,ASNPGGENNEKLF
TRBJ2-1,once,-,TRBV6-5,ASIQGGSSYNEQF
TRBJ2-5,-,TRBD2,TRBV27,ASSLSSRGETQY
TRBJ2-7,-,-,TRBV18,ASSPAYEQY
TRBJ1-2,-,TRBD1,TRBV6-5,ASSYSGQGGYGYT
TRBJ1-2,-,-,TRBV13,ASSFGGSNYGYT
TRBJ1-2,few,TRBD1,TRBV6-1,ASSSTGEGYT
-,-,TRBD2,TRBV4-2,ASSQDRLAGTHEQY
TRBJ2-5,once,TRBD1,TRBV25-1,ASGTGGQETQY
-,few,-,TRBV14,ASSHLIRGWYEQY
TRBJ1-6,-,TRBD1,TRBV2,ASSLQGVHNSPLH
TRBJ2-7,-,-,TRBV18,ASSRTETGGHEQY
TRBJ1-5,-,-,TRBV6-4,ASSSGEGQPQH
TRBJ1-5,-,-,TRBV28,ASSFSGVQPQH
TRBJ2-7,-,TRBD2,TRBV29-1,SVGTSGAYEQY
TRBJ1-2,-,-,TRBV6-6,ASSMTGPPGYGYT
TRBJ2-3,-,TRBD2,TRBV5-4,ASSWGTSGRTDTQY
TRBJ1-1,few,TRBD1,TRBV27,ASRFTGGSTEAF
TRBJ1-4,once,TRBD1,TRBV29-1,SAAWTGSEKLF
TRBJ2-3,-,-,TRBV27,ASSRGASTDTQY
TRBJ1-6,-,-,TRBV7-9,SSSHTGLYNSPLH
TRBJ1-1,-,-,TRBV27,ASSFRRNTEAF
TRBJ2-3,-,-,TRBV5-6,ASSLAGTDTQY
TRBJ2-1,-,TRBD2,TRBV9,ASSGGLVVGEQF
TRBJ1-2,-,TRBD1,TRBV30,AWSVPGQGIDGYT
TRBJ1-1,-,-,TRBV27,ASSLRGMNTEAF
TRBJ1-5,-,-,TRBV30,AWSQTSGNQPQH
TRBJ2-7,-,TRBD1,TRBV30,AWNRQGSEQY
TRBJ1-1,-,-,TRBV2,ASIPGGANTEAF
TRBJ2-1,-,-,TRBV7-9,SSSRDTYNEQF